This is a list of T cell receptor beta chains from one sample in a study of cytomegalovirus exposure and HLA in healthy donors. Libraries were prepared by immunoSEQ multiplex PCR; TCRdb keeps only in-frame clonotypes and omits some of them. The sample lists some 140,000 clones; 55% to 80% were seen once. The sample taken for sequencing was PBMCs. Receptors originate from a woman aged 40 to 50 in good health and CMV-seronegative. Each CDR3 is given with its conserved first and last residue. The order of the fields is CDR3 length, D gene, J gene, V gene, CDR3 protein. A D gene is named only where the DNA matches it firmly.

length: 17; D: .; J: TRBJ2-3; V: TRBV27; CDR3: CASSLSFLALGEDTQYF
length: 15; D: .; J: TRBJ2-2; V: TRBV19; CDR3: CASSMGQGFTGELFF
length: 16; D: .; J: TRBJ2-7; V: TRBV4-1; CDR3: CASSQGQTGRSYEQYF
length: 14; D: TRBD1; J: TRBJ1-5; V: TRBV6-1; CDR3: CASSRSRGDQPQHF
length: 12; D: .; J: TRBJ2-3; V: TRBV5-1; CDR3: CASNEGEDTQYF
length: 15; D: .; J: TRBJ2-3; V: TRBV4-2; CDR3: CASSPNRALTDTQYF
length: 14; D: TRBD2; J: TRBJ2-1; V: TRBV6-4; CDR3: CASSVAGGHNEQFF
length: 12; D: .; J: TRBJ1-3; V: TRBV10-3; CDR3: CAIQGSGNTIYF
length: 12; D: .; J: TRBJ2-1; V: TRBV12-5; CDR3: CASSLGRNEQFF
length: 13; D: .; J: TRBJ1-5; V: TRBV28; CDR3: CATSSGLYQPQHF
length: 18; D: TRBD2; J: TRBJ2-3; V: TRBV5-5; CDR3: CASSLAGAGGPIGSTQYF
length: 14; D: .; J: TRBJ1-5; V: TRBV28; CDR3: CASSSTRVGQPQHF
length: 14; D: .; J: TRBJ2-5; V: TRBV4-2; CDR3: CASSQPGDQETQYF
length: 15; D: .; J: TRBJ1-1; V: TRBV10-3; CDR3: CAISESGGDNTEAFF